This TCR beta chain was sequenced during a study of cytomegalovirus exposure and HLA in healthy donors. 13 Jbeta primers and 60 Vbeta primers were used for the PCR. Method: immunoSEQ multiplex PCR; TCRdb's copy keeps in-frame clones and lacks some. The sample lists more than 55,000 clones, 60% to 75% occurring once. The V and J ends lost 3 bases and 1 base respectively, with 15 bases between them. The CDR3 sequence is 15 residues long. Germline CDR1 SQVTM, CDR2 ANQGSEA. In the case of this clone: Its antigen is as yet unknown.

Whole-study findings and limits: With further analysis later on, most CMV-associated TCR beta chains appeared HLA-restricted. DRB1 showed the most TCR associations and HLA-C the fewest in a later analysis, as rates varied by HLA locus.

V and J are TRBV29-1 and TRBJ1-1, with D possibly matching TRBD1 (5 bases). The receptor was derived from an older woman in good health and CMV-seropositive. The specimen sequenced was PBMCs. CDR3 sequence reads: CSVDGQGLSNTEAFF. The DNA for the CDR3 is TGCAGCGTTGACGGTCAGGGACTATCGAACACTGAAGCTTTCTTT. Looking up the rest from reference TRBV29-1 and TRBJ1-1 gives the full variable domain: SAVISQKPSRDICQRGTSLTIQCQVDSQVTMMFWYRQQPGQSLTLIATANQGSEATYESGFVIDKFPISRPNLTFSTLTVSNMSPEDSSIYLCSVDGQGLSNTEAFFGQGTRLTVV.